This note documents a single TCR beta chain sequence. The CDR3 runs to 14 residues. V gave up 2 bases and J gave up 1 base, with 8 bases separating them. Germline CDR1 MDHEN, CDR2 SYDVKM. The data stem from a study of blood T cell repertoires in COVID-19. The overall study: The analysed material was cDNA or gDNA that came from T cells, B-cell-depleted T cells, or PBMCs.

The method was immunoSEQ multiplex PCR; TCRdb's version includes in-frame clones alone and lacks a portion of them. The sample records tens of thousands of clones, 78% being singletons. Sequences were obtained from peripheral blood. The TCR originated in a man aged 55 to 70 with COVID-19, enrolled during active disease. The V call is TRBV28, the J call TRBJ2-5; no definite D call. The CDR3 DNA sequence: TGTGCCAGCAGTTTACATGCGGCCCAAGAGACCCAGTACTTC. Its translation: CASSLHAAQETQYF.